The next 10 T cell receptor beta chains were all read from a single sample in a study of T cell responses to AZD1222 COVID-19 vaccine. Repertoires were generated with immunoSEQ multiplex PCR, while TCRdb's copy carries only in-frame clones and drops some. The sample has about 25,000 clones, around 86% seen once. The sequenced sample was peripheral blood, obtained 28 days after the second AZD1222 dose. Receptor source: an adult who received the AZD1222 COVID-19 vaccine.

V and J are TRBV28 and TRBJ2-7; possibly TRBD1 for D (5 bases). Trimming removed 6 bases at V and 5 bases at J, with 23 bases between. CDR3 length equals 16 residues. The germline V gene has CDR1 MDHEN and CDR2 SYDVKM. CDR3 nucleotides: TGTGCCAGCAGCCCCCTCGACCTGTCAAGGGGCGACGAGCAGTACTTC. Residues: CASSPLDLSRGDEQYF.

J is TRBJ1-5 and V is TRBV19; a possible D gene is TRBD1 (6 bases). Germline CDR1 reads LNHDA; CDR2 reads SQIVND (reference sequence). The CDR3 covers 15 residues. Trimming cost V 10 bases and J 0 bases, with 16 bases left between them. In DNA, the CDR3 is TGTGCCACCCTACAGGGACCCTATAGCAATCAGCCCCAGCATTTT. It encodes CATLQGPYSNQPQHF.

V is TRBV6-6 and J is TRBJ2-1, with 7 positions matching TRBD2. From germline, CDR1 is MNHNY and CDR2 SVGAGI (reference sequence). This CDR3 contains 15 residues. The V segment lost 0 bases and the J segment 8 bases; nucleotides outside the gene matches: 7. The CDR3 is CASSYSGPGRDEQFF. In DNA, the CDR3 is TGTGCCAGCAGTTACTCTGGCCCTGGGAGGGATGAGCAGTTCTTC.

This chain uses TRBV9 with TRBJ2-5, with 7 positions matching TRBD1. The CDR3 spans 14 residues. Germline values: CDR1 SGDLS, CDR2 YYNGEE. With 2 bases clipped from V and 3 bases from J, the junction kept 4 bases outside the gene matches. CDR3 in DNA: TGTGCCAGCAGCGTTGCCGGGACAGAAGAGACCCAGTACTTC. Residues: CASSVAGTEETQYF.

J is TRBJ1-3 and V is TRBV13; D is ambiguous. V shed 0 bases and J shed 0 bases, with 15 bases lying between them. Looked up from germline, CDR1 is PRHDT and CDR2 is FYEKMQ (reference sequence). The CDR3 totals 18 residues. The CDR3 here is CASSLGRETGFSGNTIYF. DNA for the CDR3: TGTGCCAGCAGCTTAGGCCGGGAGACGGGCTTCTCTGGAAACACCATATATTTT.

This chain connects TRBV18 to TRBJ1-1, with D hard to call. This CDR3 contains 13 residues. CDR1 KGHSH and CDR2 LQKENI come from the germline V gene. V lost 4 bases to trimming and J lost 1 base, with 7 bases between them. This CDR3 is CASSLDWNTEAFF. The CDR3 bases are TGTGCCAGCTCACTGGACTGGAACACTGAAGCTTTCTTT. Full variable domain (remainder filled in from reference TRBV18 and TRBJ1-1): NAGVMQNPRHLVRRRGQEARLRCSPMKGHSHVYWYRQLPEEGLKFMVYLQKENIIDESGMPKERFSAEFPKEGPSILRIQQVVRGDSAAYFCASSLDWNTEAFFGQGTRLTVV.

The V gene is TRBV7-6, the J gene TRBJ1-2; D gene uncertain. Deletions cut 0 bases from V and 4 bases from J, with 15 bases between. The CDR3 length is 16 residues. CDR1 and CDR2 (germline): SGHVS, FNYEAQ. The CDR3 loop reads CASSLAQDRGPYGYTF. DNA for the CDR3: TGTGCCAGCAGCTTAGCGCAAGACCGAGGGCCCTATGGCTACACCTTC.

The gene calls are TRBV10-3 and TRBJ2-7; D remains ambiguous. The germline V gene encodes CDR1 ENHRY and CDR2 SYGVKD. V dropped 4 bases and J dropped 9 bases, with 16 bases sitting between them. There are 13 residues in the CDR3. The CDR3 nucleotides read TGTGCCATCAGTGGGCCAGAAACGACCGGGCAGTACTTC. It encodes CAISGPETTGQYF.

The CDR3 nucleotides are TGTGCCAGCAGAGGGACTAGCGGGAGAGTGTATACGCAGTATTTT. It yields the protein CASRGTSGRVYTQYF. This chain connects TRBV28 to TRBJ2-3; 14 bases are a match to TRBD2. CDR3 length equals 15 residues. Germline lookup yields CDR1 MDHEN and CDR2 SYDVKM. Unmatched junction bases numbered 6, after V lost 6 bases and J lost 7 bases.

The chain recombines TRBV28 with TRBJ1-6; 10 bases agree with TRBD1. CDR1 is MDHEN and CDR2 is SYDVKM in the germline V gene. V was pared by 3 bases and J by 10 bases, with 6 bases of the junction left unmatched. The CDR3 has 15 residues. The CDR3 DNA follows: TGTGCCAGCAGTTTCTTCGGGACAGGGGAGTCACCCCTCCACTTT. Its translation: CASSFFGTGESPLHF.